The present entry profiles one T cell receptor (beta chain) with its context. This clonotype is categorized as medium-sized (0.01 to 0.1%). Its binding antigen is unknown. Base quality data are lacking; no much larger clone is found one base away. This specimen belongs to a study of type 1 regulatory T cells (dated by TCRdb to about 2021). With respect to the entire study: An in vitro protocol by which a Tr1-enriched, alloantigen-specific CD4 T cell product named T-allo10 was generated was characterized in the study. Patients with hematological malignancies who were receiving allogeneic hematopoietic stem cell transplantation were the group in which T-allo10 was being clinically evaluated.

The sequencing machine was an Illumina MiSeq. TCRdb's own reprocessing of the public reads used fastp at Q25 and MiXCR and kept productive beta chains. Entries that share a CDR3 protein sequence are merged under the most common genes and DNA. The sample table shows approximately 3,000 distinct CDR3 sequences, and less than 9% are seen once. Under 6.5% of the sample belongs to the ten largest clones. The CDR3 goes from the cysteine to the phenylalanine over 15 residues. Only the CDR3 portion is preserved as DNA: 45 bases, with reading frame beginning at the first base. V and J lose 3 bases and 5 bases, and a span of 20 bases separates them. In the germline V gene (reference sequence), CDR1 corresponds to DFQATT and CDR2 to SNEGSKA.

The sequencing input was cultured T cells, either the whole culture or a sorted T cell fraction (not recorded which). The V and J genes are TRBV20-1 and TRBJ2-7; no confident D gene assignment can be made. The receptor was derived from a human donor in good health. The sequenced DNA is TGCAGTGCTAGCTCCACCTGGGGTCTAGATCACGAGCAGTACTTC. It is translated as CSASSTWGLDHEQYF.